The 18 T cell receptor beta chains presented below share a single source sample, sequenced in a study of blood T cell repertoires in COVID-19. Sequencing used immunoSEQ multiplex PCR; TCRdb keeps in-frame clones, though not all of them. The sample holds about 210,000 clones, roughly 90% seen once. The sample consisted of PBMCs or T cells enriched from blood (not recorded which). These receptors all stem from a man aged 18 to 29 with acute COVID-19.

The chain is built from TRBV19 and TRBJ1-2; 10 bases align to TRBD1. Losses at the gene ends were 5 bases for V and 0 bases for J; bases not matched to a gene: 0. The CDR3 has 14 amino acids. Germline CDR1 is LNHDA and CDR2 is SQIVND (reference sequence). The CDR3 loop is CASSGTGANYGYTF. Written as DNA, the CDR3 is TGTGCCAGTAGTGGGACAGGGGCTAACTATGGCTACACCTTC.

J is TRBJ2-7 and V is TRBV3-1 (or the pseudogene TRBV3-2); 9 nucleotides agree with TRBD2. The CDR3 consists of 14 residues. The trim removed 1 base at V and 7 bases at J, leaving 5 bases unmatched. CDR1 is LGHDT and CDR2 is YNNKEL in the germline V gene (reference sequence). CDR3 loop: CASSQVTAGGEQYF. The CDR3 bases are TGTGCCAGCAGCCAAGTGACCGCGGGAGGGGAGCAGTACTTC.

The rearrangement joins TRBV4-1 to TRBJ2-2; D perhaps matches TRBD1 (5 bases). V lost 0 bases, J lost 0 bases, and 11 bases lay in between. The CDR3 length is 17 residues. In germline, CDR1 is MGHRA, CDR2 YSYEKL. The CDR3 sequence: CASSQESMGPNTGELFF. Written as DNA, the CDR3 is TGCGCCAGCAGCCAAGAATCCATGGGGCCGAACACCGGGGAGCTGTTTTTT.

Points on this clone: One end of the junction fails to match germline, which may point to a read error. The V and J genes are TRBV7-8 and TRBJ2-2; TRBD2 is a possible D gene (6 bases). CDR1 and CDR2 from the germline V gene are SGHVS and FQNEAQ. The CDR3 is made up of 19 amino acids. CDR3 sequence reads: CASSSLGRSVLANTGELFF. The CDR3 nucleotides are TGTGCCAGCAGCTCCTTAGGACGGTCAGTTCTAGCGAATACCGGGGAGCTGTTTTTT.

A remark on this clone: This specimen includes other DNA sequences encoding the same CDR3. The chain employs TRBV20-1 and TRBJ2-7; no clear D. With 0 bases removed from V and 4 bases from J, the gap between germline ends came to 4 bases. The length of the CDR3 is 11 residues. Germline lookup yields CDR1 DFQATT and CDR2 SNEGSKA (reference sequence). The DNA of the CDR3 is TGCAGTGCTAGAGATCTGTACGAGCAGTACTTC. Amino acid sequence: CSARDLYEQYF.

The CDR3, as DNA: TGTGCCAGTAGTATCTATGCGATGAACACTGAAGCTTTCTTT. Its translation is CASSIYAMNTEAFF. The chain links TRBV19 to TRBJ1-1; D is unresolved. Germline assignment: CDR1 LNHDA and CDR2 SQIVND (reference sequence). This CDR3 has 14 amino acids. Trimming took off 3 bases at V and 0 bases at J, with 8 bases between the two ends. Based on the CDR3 plus reference TRBV19 and TRBJ1-1, the full variable domain is DGGITQSPKYLFRKEGQNVTLSCEQNLNHDAMYWYRQDPGQGLRLIYYSQIVNDFQKGDIAEGYSVSREKKESFPLTVTSAQKNPTAFYLCASSIYAMNTEAFFGQGTRLTVV.

This chain links TRBV29-1 with TRBJ2-1, with D possibly TRBD2 on 6 matching bases. The CDR3 covers 14 residues. In germline, CDR1 is SQVTM, CDR2 ANQGSEA. The V end was cut by 0 bases, the J end by 4 bases, with 10 bases between. The CDR3 reads CSVEEGTLYNEQFF. The CDR3 coding sequence is TGCAGCGTTGAAGAAGGGACTCTTTACAATGAGCAGTTCTTC.

The chain combines TRBV6-6 with TRBJ2-7; a weak D match, TRBD2 (6 bases). Trimming removed 8 bases from V and 7 bases from J, with 9 bases in between. Germline V gene lookup returns CDR1 MNHNY and CDR2 SVGAGI (reference sequence). CDR3 length: 10 residues. The CDR3 sequence: CASGGVEQYF. The CDR3 DNA is TGTGCCAGCGGAGGGGTTGAGCAGTACTTC.

The gene calls are TRBV9 and TRBJ2-3, with TRBD2 matching 8 bases. From germline, CDR1 is SGDLS and CDR2 YYNGEE. Trimming cost V 1 base and J 5 bases; bases outside gene matches: 3. The length of the CDR3 is 14 residues. The CDR3 spells CASSVREGRDTQYF. The CDR3 nucleotides are TGTGCCAGCAGCGTACGGGAGGGACGAGATACGCAGTATTTT.

This chain links TRBV3-1 (or the pseudogene TRBV3-2) with TRBJ2-1; the match to TRBD2 covers 10 bases. V gave up 2 bases and J gave up 7 bases; unmatched junction bases: 11. The CDR3 contains 17 residues. Looked up from germline, CDR1 is LGHDT and CDR2 is YNNKEL (reference sequence). Written as DNA, the CDR3 is TGTGCCAGCAGCCAACATATCGTCAGGACTAGCGGAAATGAGCAGTTCTTC. Its translation: CASSQHIVRTSGNEQFF.

The chain uses TRBV24-1 and TRBJ1-5; 10 nucleotides line up with TRBD1. CDR3 length: 15 residues. With V trimmed by 3 bases and J by 6 bases, 4 bases remained unmatched. Germline V gives CDR1 KGHDR, CDR2 SFDVKD. CDR3 protein: CATSDGTGDSQPQHF. The CDR3 DNA is TGTGCCACCAGTGATGGGACAGGGGATAGTCAGCCCCAGCATTTT.

The gene calls are TRBV10-2 and TRBJ2-7, with TRBD2 matching 10 bases. Germline CDR1 is WSHSY and CDR2 is SAAADI. V trimming: 0 bases; J trimming: 2 bases; junction bases outside the gene matches: 4. The CDR3 has 16 amino acids. As DNA, the CDR3 is TGCGCCAGCAGTGAGTCCGGAGCGGGAGGGGCCTACGAGCAGTACTTC. Protein: CASSESGAGGAYEQYF.

This clone was counted a few times. J is TRBJ2-5 and V is TRBV2, with TRBD2 matching over 7 bases. J was trimmed by 2 bases and V by 1 base; bases with no gene match: 7. The CDR3 is made up of 16 amino acids. The germline CDR1 and CDR2 sequences are SNHLY and FYNNEI. The CDR3 spells CASSEVGGGAQETQYF. CDR3 coding DNA: TGTGCCAGCAGTGAAGTTGGGGGAGGGGCTCAAGAGACCCAGTACTTC.

The rearrangement links TRBV19 to TRBJ2-2; D is ambiguous. V was clipped by 7 bases and J by 2 bases, with 8 bases between them. The CDR3 has 13 residues. Germline loops: CDR1 LNHDA, CDR2 SQIVND (reference sequence). For the CDR3, the DNA is TGTGCCAGTACAGAGGTCAACACCGGGGAGCTGTTTTTT. It is translated as CASTEVNTGELFF.

The chain recombines TRBV29-1 with TRBJ2-5; tentative D call: TRBD1 (6 bases). This CDR3 contains 12 residues. Germline V gene data show CDR1 as SQVTM and CDR2 as ANQGSEA. Trimming pared 5 bases from V and 4 bases from J, leaving 11 bases between. As DNA, the CDR3 is TGCAGCGTTTCTACAGGGAGAGAGACCCAGTACTTC. Translation: CSVSTGRETQYF.

V gene TRBV11-1 combines with J gene TRBJ2-7; D perhaps matches TRBD1 (5 bases). The CDR3 is 16 residues long. Looked up from germline, CDR1 is SGHAT and CDR2 is FQDESV (reference sequence). Trimming removed 3 bases at V and 3 bases at J, with 18 bases between. The CDR3: CASSFPWQGRIYEQYF. The CDR3, as DNA: TGTGCCAGCAGCTTTCCATGGCAGGGTCGTATCTACGAGCAGTACTTC.

The CDR3: CASRLLAELSYEQYF. The DNA for the CDR3 is TGCGCCAGCAGGTTACTAGCGGAACTTTCCTACGAGCAGTACTTC. The chain links TRBV5-1 to TRBJ2-7, with TRBD2 identical over 8 bases. With 5 bases clipped from V and 1 base from J, the junction kept 8 bases outside the gene matches. The CDR3 is 15 residues long. Germline CDR1 reads SGHRS; CDR2 reads YFSETQ.

This clone was detected a few times. This sequence joins TRBV11-3 and TRBJ2-1, with a tentative D call TRBD1 (5 bases). CDR3 length equals 12 residues. Germline loops: CDR1 SGHNT, CDR2 YENEEA. Between the trimmed V and J ends, which lost 1 base and 8 bases, there was a span of 6 bases. The CDR3 DNA sequence: TGTGCCAGCAGCTTAGGGGGCGATGAGCAGTTCTTC. It codes for CASSLGGDEQFF.